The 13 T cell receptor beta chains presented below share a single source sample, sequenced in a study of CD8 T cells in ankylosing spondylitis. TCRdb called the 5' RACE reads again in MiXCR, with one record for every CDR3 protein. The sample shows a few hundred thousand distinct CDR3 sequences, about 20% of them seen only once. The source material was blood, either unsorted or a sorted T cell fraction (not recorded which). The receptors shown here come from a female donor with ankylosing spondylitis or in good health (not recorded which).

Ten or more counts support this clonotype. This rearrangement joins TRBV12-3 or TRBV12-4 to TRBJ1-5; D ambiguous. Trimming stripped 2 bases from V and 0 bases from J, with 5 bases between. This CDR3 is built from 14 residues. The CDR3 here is CASSLQVSNQPQHF. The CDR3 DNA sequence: TGTGCCAGCAGTTTACAGGTTAGCAATCAGCCCCAGCATTTT.

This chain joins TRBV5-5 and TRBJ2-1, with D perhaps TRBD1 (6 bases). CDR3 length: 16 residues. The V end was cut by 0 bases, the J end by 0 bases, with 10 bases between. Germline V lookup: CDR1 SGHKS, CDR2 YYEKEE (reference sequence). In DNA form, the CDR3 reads TGTGCCAGCAGCTTGGTTAGGGGGTACTCCTACAATGAGCAGTTCTTC. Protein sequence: CASSLVRGYSYNEQFF.

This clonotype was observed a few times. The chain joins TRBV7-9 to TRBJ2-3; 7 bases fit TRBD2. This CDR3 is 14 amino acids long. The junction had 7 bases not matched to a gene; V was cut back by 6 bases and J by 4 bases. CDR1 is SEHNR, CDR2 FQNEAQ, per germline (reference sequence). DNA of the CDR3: TGTGCCAGCAGTTCCAAGCGGGACGCAGATACGCAGTATTTT. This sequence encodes CASSSKRDADTQYF. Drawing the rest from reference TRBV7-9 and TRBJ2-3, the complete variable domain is DTGVSQNPRHKITKRGQNVTFRCDPISEHNRLYWYRQTLGQGPEFLTYFQNEAQLEKSRLLSDRFSAERPKGSFSTLEIQRTEQGDSAMYLCASSSKRDADTQYFGPGTRLTVL.

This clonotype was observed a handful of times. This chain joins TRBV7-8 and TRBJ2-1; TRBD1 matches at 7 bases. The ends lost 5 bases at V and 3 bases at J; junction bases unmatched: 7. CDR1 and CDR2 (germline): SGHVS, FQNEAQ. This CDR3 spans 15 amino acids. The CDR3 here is CASSLVQGDYNEQFF. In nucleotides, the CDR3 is TGTGCCAGCAGCCTCGTTCAGGGGGACTACAATGAGCAGTTCTTC.

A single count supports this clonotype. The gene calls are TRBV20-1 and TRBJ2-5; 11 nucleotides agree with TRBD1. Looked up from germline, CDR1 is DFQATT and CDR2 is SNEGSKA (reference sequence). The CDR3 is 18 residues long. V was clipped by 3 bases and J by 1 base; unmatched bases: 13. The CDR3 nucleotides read TGCAGTGCTAGCCCAAACTCGGGACAGGGGGGATTCCAAGAGACCCAGTACTTC. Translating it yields CSASPNSGQGGFQETQYF.

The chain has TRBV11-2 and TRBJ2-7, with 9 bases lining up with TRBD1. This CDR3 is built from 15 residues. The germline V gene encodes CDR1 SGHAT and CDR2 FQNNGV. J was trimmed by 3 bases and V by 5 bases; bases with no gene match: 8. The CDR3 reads CASSGRGQGYYEQYF. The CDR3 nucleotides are TGTGCCAGCAGCGGAAGAGGACAGGGGTACTACGAGCAGTACTTC.

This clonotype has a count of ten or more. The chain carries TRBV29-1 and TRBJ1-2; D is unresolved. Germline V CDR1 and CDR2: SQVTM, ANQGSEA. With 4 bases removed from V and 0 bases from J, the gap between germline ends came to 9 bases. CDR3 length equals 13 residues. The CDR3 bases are TGCAGCGTTGCGACGCTGGCTAACTATGGCTACACCTTC. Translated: CSVATLANYGYTF. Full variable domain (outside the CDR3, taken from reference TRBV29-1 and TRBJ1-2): SAVISQKPSRDICQRGTSLTIQCQVDSQVTMMFWYRQQPGQSLTLIATANQGSEATYESGFVIDKFPISRPNLTFSTLTVSNMSPEDSSIYLCSVATLANYGYTFGSGTRLTVV.

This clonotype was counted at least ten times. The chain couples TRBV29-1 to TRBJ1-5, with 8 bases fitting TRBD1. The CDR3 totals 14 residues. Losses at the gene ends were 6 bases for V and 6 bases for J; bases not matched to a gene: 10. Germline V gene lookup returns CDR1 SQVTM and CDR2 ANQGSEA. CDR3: CSVLSGQGTQPQHF. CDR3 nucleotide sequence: TGCAGCGTATTATCTGGACAGGGTACTCAGCCCCAGCATTTT.

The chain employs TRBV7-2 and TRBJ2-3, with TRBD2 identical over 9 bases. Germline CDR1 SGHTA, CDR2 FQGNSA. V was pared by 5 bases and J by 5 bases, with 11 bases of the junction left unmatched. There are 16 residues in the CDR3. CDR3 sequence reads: CASSPRIAGVVDTQYF. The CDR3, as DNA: TGTGCCAGCAGCCCGAGGATAGCGGGAGTGGTAGATACGCAGTATTTT.

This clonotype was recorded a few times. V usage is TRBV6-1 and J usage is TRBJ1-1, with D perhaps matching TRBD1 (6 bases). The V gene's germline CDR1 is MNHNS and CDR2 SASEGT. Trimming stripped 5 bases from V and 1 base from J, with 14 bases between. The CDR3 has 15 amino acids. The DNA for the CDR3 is TGTGCCAGCAGTCGCCAGGGGCAGCCGAACACTGAAGCTTTCTTT. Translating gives CASSRQGQPNTEAFF.

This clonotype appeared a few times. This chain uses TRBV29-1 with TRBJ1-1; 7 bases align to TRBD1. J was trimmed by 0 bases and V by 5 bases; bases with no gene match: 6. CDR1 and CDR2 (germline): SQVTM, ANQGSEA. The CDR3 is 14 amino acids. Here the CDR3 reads CSVSTGTMNTEAFF. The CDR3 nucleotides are TGCAGCGTTTCGACAGGGACTATGAACACTGAAGCTTTCTTT.

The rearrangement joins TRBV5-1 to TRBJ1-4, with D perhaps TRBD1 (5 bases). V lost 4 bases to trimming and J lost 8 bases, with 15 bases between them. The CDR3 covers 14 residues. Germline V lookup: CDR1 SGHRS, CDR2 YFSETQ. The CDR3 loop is CASSPPDGDEKLFF. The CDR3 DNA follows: TGCGCCAGCAGCCCACCTGACGGGGACGAAAAACTGTTTTTT.

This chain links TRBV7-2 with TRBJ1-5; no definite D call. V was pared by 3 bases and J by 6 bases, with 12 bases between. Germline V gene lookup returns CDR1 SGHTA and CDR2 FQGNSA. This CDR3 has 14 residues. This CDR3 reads CASSLSGMGQPQHF. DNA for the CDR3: TGTGCCAGCAGCTTGTCCGGGATGGGTCAGCCCCAGCATTTT.